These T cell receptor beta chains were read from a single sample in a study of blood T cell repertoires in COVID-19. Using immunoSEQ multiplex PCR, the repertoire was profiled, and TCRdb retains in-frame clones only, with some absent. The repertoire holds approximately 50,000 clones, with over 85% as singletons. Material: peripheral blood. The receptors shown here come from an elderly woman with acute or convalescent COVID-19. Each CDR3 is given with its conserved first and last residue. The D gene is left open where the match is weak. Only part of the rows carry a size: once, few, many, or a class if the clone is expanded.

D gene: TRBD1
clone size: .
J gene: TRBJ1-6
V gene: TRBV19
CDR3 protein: CASSTSGQNRSPLHF
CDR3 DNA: TGTGCCAGTAGTACGTCGGGACAGAATAGGTCACCCCTCCACTTT

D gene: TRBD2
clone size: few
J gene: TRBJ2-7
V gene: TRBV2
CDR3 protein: CASSSRLAVSYEQYF
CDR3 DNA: TGTGCCAGCAGTTCCCGGCTAGCGGTCTCCTACGAGCAGTACTTC

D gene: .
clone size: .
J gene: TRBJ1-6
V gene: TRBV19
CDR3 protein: CASSGEYNSPLHF
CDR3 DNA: TGTGCCAGTTCAGGGGAGTATAATTCACCCCTCCACTTT

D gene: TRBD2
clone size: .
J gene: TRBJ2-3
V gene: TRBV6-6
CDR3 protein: CASRRLAASTDTQYF
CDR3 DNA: TGTGCCAGCAGGCGACTAGCAGCTAGCACAGATACGCAGTATTTT

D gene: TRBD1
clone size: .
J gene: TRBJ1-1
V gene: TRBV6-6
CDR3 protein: CASGEQGSNTEAFF
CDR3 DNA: TGTGCCAGCGGGGAACAGGGGTCGAACACTGAAGCTTTCTTT

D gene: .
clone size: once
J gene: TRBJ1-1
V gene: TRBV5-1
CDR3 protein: CASSSLRKTDTEAFF
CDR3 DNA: TGCGCCAGCAGCTCCCTCCGGAAAACCGACACGGAAGCTTTCTTT

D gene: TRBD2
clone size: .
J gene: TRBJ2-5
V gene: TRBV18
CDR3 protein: CASSPSAPGTSPETQYF
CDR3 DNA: TGTGCCAGCTCACCCTCCGCCCCCGGGACTAGCCCAGAGACCCAGTACTTC

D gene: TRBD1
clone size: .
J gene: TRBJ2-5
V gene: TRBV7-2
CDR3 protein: CASSPTGGRKTQYF
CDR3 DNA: TGTGCCAGCAGCCCTACAGGGGGCAGAAAGACCCAGTACTTC

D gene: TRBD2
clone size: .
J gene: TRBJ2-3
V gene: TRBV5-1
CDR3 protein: CASSFSSGGVPDTQYF
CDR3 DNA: TGCGCCAGCAGCTTCTCTAGCGGGGGGGTCCCGGATACGCAGTATTTT

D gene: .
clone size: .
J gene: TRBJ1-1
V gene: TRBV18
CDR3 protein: CASSKLGRESEAFF
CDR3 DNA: TGTGCCAGCTCCAAACTCGGAAGGGAGTCTGAAGCTTTCTTT

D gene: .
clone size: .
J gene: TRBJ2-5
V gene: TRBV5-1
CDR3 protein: CASSFPGGEETQYF
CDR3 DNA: TGCGCCAGCAGCTTCCCTGGGGGCGAAGAGACCCAGTACTTC

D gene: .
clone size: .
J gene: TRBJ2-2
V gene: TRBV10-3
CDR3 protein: CAISEAGTGELFF
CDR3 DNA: TGTGCCATCAGTGAGGCGGGAACCGGGGAGCTGTTTTTT

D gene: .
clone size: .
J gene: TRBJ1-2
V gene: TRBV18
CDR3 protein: CASPPGQGNYGYTF
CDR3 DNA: TGTGCCAGCCCACCTGGGCAGGGAAACTATGGCTACACCTTC

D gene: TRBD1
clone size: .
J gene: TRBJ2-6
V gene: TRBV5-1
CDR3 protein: CASSYTGGAGANVLTF
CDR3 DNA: TGCGCCAGCAGCTACACAGGGGGCGCCGGGGCCAACGTCCTGACTTTC

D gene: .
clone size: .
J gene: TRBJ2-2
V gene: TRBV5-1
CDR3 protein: CASRRGQRNTGELFF
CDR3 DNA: TGCGCCAGCAGGCGAGGGCAGAGGAACACCGGGGAGCTGTTTTTT

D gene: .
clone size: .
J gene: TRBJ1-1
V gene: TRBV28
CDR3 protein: CASSLSSSDTEAFF
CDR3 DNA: TGTGCCAGCAGCCTCTCGTCTTCGGACACTGAAGCTTTCTTT

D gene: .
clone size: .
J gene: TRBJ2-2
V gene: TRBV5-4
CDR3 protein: CASSRGGHANTGELFF
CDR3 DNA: TGTGCCAGCAGCAGGGGGGGACACGCGAACACCGGGGAGCTGTTTTTT

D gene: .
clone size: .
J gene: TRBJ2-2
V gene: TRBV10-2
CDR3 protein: CASQGLRQSGELFF
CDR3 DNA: TGCGCCAGCCAAGGTCTGAGACAGAGCGGGGAGCTGTTTTTT

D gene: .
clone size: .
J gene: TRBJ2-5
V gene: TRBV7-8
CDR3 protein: CASSLDWASVETQYF
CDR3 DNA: TGTGCCAGCAGCTTAGATTGGGCGTCGGTGGAGACCCAGTACTTC